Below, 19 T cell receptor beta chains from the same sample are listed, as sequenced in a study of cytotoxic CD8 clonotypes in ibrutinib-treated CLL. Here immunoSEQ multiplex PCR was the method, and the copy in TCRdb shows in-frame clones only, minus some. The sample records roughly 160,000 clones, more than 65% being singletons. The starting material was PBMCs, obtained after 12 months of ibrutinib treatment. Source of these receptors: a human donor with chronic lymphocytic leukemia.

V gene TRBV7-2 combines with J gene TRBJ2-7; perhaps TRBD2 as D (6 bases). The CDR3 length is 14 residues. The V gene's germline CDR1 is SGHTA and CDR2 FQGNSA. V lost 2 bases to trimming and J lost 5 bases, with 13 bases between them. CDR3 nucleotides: TGTGCCAGCAGCTTAAGGTGGGGGGACCACGAGCAGTACTTC. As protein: CASSLRWGDHEQYF.

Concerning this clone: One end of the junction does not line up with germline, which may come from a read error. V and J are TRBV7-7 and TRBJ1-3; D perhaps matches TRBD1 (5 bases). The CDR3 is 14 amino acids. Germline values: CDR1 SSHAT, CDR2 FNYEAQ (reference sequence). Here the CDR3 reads CASSLAGEGNTIYF. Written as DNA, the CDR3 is TGTGCTAGCAGCTTAGCGGGGGAAGGAAACACCATATATTTT.

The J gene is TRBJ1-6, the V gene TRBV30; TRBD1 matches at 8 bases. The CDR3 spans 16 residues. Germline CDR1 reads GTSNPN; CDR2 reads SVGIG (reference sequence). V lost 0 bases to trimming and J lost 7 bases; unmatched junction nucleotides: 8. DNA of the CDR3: TGTGCCTGGAGTGTACCCAGGGGGCGCCGGAATTCACCCCTCCACTTT. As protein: CAWSVPRGRRNSPLHF.

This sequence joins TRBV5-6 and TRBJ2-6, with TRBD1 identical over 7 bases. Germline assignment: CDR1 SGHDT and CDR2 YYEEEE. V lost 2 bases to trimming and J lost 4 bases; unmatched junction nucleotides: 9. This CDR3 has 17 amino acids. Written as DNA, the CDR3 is TGTGCCAGCAGCTTCACGACAGGGTCATCCGGGGCCAACGTCCTGACTTTC. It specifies CASSFTTGSSGANVLTF.

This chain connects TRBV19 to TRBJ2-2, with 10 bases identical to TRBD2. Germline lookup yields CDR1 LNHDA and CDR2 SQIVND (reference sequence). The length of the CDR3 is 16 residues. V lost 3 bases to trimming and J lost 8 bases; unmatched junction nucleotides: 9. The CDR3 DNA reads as TGTGCCAGTAGTATTCTAGCGGGAGTTTTTGGTGGGGAGCTGTTTTTT. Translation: CASSILAGVFGGELFF.

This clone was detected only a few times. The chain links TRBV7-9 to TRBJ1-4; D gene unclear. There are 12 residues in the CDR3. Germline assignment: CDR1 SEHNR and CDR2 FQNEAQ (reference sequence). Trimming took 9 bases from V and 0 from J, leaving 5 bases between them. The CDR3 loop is CASTATNEKLFF. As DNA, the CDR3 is TGTGCCAGTACCGCAACTAATGAAAAACTGTTTTTT. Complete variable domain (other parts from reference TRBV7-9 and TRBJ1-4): DTGVSQNPRHKITKRGQNVTFRCDPISEHNRLYWYRQTLGQGPEFLTYFQNEAQLEKSRLLSDRFSAERPKGSFSTLEIQRTEQGDSAMYLCASTATNEKLFFGSGTQLSVL.

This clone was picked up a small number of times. CDR3 amino acids: CASGGRRYGYTF. DNA of the CDR3: TGTGCCAGTGGGGGTCGACGCTATGGCTACACCTTC. The rearrangement uses TRBV28 and TRBJ1-2, with TRBD1 as a possible D gene (5 bases). Germline CDR1 reads MDHEN; CDR2 reads SYDVKM. Trimming pared 9 bases from V and 4 bases from J, leaving 12 bases between. This CDR3 region has 12 residues.

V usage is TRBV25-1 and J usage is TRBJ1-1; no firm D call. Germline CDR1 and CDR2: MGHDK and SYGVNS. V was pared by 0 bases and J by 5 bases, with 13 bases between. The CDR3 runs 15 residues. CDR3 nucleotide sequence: TGTGCCAGCAGTGAATATCGAGGGCTGGGGACTGAAGCTTTCTTT. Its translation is CASSEYRGLGTEAFF.

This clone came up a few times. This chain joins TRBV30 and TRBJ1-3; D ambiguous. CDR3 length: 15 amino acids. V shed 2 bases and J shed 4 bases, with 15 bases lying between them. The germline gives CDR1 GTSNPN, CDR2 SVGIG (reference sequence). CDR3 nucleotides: TGTGCCTGGAGTTCCCTCGGATCGGCGGGAAACACCATATATTTT. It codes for CAWSSLGSAGNTIYF. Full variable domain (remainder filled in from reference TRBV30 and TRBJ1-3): SQTIHQWPATLVQPVGSPLSLECTVEGTSNPNLYWYRQAAGRGLQLLFYSVGIGQISSEVPQNLSASRPQDRQFILSSKKLLLSDSGFYLCAWSSLGSAGNTIYFGEGSWLTVV.

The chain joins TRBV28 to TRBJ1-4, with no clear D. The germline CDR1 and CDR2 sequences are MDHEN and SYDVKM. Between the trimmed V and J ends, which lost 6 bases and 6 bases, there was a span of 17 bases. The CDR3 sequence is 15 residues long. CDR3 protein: CASSSPSAGYEKLFF. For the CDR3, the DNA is TGTGCCAGCAGCTCTCCTTCGGCGGGGTATGAAAAACTGTTTTTT.

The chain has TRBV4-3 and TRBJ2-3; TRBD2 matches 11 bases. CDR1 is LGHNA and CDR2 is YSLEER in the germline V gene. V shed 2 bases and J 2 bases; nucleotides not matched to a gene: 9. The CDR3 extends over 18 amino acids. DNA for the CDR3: TGCGCCAGCAGCCAACTACCTATAGCGGGAGGGAACACAGATACGCAGTATTTT. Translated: CASSQLPIAGGNTDTQYF.

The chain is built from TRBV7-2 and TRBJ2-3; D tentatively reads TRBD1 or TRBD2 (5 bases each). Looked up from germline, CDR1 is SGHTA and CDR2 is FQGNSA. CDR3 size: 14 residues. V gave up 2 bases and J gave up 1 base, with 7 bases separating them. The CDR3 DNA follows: TGTGCCAGCAGCTTAAGGGGAGGCACAGATACGCAGTATTTT. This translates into CASSLRGGTDTQYF.

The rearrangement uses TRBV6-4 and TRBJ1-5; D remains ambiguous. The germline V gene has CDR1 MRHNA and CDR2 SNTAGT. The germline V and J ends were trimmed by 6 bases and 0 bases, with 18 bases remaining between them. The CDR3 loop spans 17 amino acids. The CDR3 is CASRAPRMEISNQPQHF. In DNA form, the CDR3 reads TGTGCCAGCAGGGCCCCCCGGATGGAGATTAGCAATCAGCCCCAGCATTTT.

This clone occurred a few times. CDR3: CASSLSPGLDYGYTF. The CDR3 DNA reads TGTGCCAGCAGTTTATCGCCTGGGCTCGATTATGGCTACACCTTC. The chain has TRBV27 and TRBJ1-2; D gene uncertain. Trimming left V 0 bases short and J 5 bases short, with 13 bases between. Germline V gene lookup returns CDR1 MNHEY and CDR2 SMNVEV (reference sequence). This CDR3 comprises 15 residues.

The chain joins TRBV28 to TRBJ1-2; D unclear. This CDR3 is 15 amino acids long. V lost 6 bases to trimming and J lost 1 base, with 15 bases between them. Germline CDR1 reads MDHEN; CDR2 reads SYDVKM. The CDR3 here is CASRAPGRVNYGYTF. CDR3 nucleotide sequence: TGTGCCAGCAGGGCCCCCGGGAGGGTTAACTATGGCTACACCTTC.

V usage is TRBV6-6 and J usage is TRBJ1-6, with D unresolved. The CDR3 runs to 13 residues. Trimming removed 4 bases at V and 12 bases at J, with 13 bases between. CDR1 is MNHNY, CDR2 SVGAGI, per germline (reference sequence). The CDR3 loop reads CASSSLLRGPLHF. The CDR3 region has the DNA TGTGCCAGCAGTTCCCTACTTCGGGGACCCCTCCACTTT.

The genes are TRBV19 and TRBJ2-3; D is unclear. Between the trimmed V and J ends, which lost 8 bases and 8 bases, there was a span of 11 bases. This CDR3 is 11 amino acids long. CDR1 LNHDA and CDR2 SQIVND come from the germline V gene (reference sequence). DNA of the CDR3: TGTGCCAGTGGGGTCGCTTCTACGCAGTATTTT. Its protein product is CASGVASTQYF. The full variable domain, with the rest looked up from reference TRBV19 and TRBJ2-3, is DGGITQSPKYLFRKEGQNVTLSCEQNLNHDAMYWYRQDPGQGLRLIYYSQIVNDFQKGDIAEGYSVSREKKESFPLTVTSAQKNPTAFYLCASGVASTQYFGPGTRLTVL.

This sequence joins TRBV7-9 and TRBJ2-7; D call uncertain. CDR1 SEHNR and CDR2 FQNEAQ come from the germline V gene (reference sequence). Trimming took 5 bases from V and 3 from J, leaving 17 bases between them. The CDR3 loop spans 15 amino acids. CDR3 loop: CASSLLGGVVYEQYF. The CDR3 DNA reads TGTGCCAGCAGCCTCCTTGGTGGCGTTGTCTACGAGCAGTACTTC.

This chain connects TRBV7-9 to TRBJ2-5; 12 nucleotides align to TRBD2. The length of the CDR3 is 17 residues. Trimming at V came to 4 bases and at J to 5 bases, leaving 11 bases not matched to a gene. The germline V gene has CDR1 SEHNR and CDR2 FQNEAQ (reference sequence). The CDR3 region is CASSSSSGGAAGETQYF. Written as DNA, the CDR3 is TGTGCCAGCAGCTCCTCTAGCGGGGGGGCAGCTGGGGAGACCCAGTACTTC.